Below are 29 T cell receptor beta chains sequenced from a single sample in a study of T cell responses to AZD1222 COVID-19 vaccine. The data were produced by immunoSEQ multiplex PCR, yet TCRdb's version contains in-frame clones alone and is incomplete. Among 120,000 or so clones, 70% to 85% were seen once, and the ten largest hold 27%. Source: peripheral blood, taken 28 days after the second AZD1222 dose. The receptor set was obtained from an adult who received the AZD1222 COVID-19 vaccine.

The CDR3 DNA follows: TGTGCCAGCAGCAACAGGGGGTCGAACACTGAAGCTTTCTTT. This sequence encodes CASSNRGSNTEAFF. The chain recombines TRBV7-3 with TRBJ1-1; 8 positions match TRBD1. The J segment lost 1 base and the V segment lost 5 bases, leaving 3 bases of the junction unmatched. The germline gives CDR1 SGHTA, CDR2 FQGTGA. This CDR3 comprises 14 residues.

This clone was observed a single time. The V gene is TRBV4-3, the J gene TRBJ2-6, with D perhaps matching TRBD2 (6 bases). Germline V gives CDR1 LGHNA, CDR2 YSLEER. The ends were cut back, 4 bases at V and 4 bases at J, with 11 bases in the middle. There are 15 residues in the CDR3. The CDR3 sequence: CASSLDYSGANVLTF. The CDR3 DNA is TGCGCCAGCAGCCTGGACTATTCCGGGGCCAACGTCCTGACTTTC.

This chain connects TRBV15 to TRBJ1-2, with D perhaps matching TRBD1 (6 bases). There are 15 residues in the CDR3. The V end lost 0 bases, the J end lost 8 bases, and 16 bases lay between the germline ends. Germline assignment: CDR1 LNHNV and CDR2 YYDKDF (reference sequence). This CDR3 is CATSRDLAGAPGYTF. Written as DNA, the CDR3 is TGTGCCACCAGCAGAGATTTGGCGGGGGCGCCGGGCTACACCTTC. Variable domain in full (rest from reference TRBV15 and TRBJ1-2): DAMVIQNPRYQVTQFGKPVTLSCSQTLNHNVMYWYQQKSSQAPKLLFHYYDKDFNNEADTPDNFQSRRPNTSFCFLDIRSPGLGDTAMYLCATSRDLAGAPGYTFGSGTRLTVV.

V and J are TRBV28 and TRBJ1-4, with TRBD1 identical over 12 bases. Trimming removed 7 bases from V and 11 bases from J; junction bases left unmatched: 11. CDR3 length equals 15 residues. Germline V gene sequence: CDR1 MDHEN, CDR2 SYDVKM. CDR3 nucleotides: TGTGCCAGCAAAGGGGACAGGGGGCGGCGGTGGAAACTGTTTTTT. Encoded protein: CASKGDRGRRWKLFF.

This chain joins TRBV3-1 (or the pseudogene TRBV3-2) and TRBJ2-5; a weak D match, TRBD1 (5 bases). Germline assignment: CDR1 LGHDT and CDR2 YNNKEL (reference sequence). The CDR3 runs to 15 residues. Trimming shortened V by 4 bases and J by 5 bases, and 17 bases separated the two germline ends. The CDR3 nucleotides are TGTGCCAGCAGCCCAAGCGCAAGGGGTTGGGAGACCCAGTACTTC. Translation: CASSPSARGWETQYF.

In this sample, this clone turned up a few times. V and J are TRBV7-2 and TRBJ1-1; TRBD1 aligns across 8 bases. The trim removed 5 bases at V and 0 bases at J, leaving 11 bases unmatched. CDR3 length equals 17 residues. Germline V CDR1 and CDR2: SGHTA, FQGNSA. CDR3 residues: CASSPQGAPSLNTEAFF. For the CDR3, the DNA is TGTGCCAGCAGCCCTCAGGGGGCCCCTTCTCTGAACACTGAAGCTTTCTTT. The full variable domain, its missing parts supplied by reference TRBV7-2 and TRBJ1-1, is GAGVSQSPSNKVTEKGKDVELRCDPISGHTALYWYRQSLGQGLEFLIYFQGNSAPDKSGLPSDRFSAERTGGSVSTLTIQRTQQEDSAVYLCASSPQGAPSLNTEAFFGQGTRLTVV.

The chain links TRBV28 to TRBJ1-4, with 7 bases aligning to TRBD1. V was clipped by 6 bases and J by 8 bases; unmatched bases: 18. Germline assignment: CDR1 MDHEN and CDR2 SYDVKM. This CDR3 is built from 17 residues. The CDR3 DNA sequence: TGTGCCAGCAGGGACGAAAGGGGGGCAGGGGGAGGAGAAAAACTGTTTTTT. It codes for CASRDERGAGGGEKLFF.

V usage is TRBV19 and J usage is TRBJ2-3, with TRBD1 matching over 7 bases. This CDR3 has 11 residues. Germline values: CDR1 LNHDA, CDR2 SQIVND (reference sequence). Trimming cost V 4 bases and J 8 bases; bases outside gene matches: 0. CDR3 DNA: TGTGCCAGTAGTAGACAGGGTACGCAGTATTTT. This translates into CASSRQGTQYF.

The chain combines TRBV11-2 with TRBJ2-1; 7 nucleotides match TRBD1. CDR3 size: 14 residues. V was clipped by 1 base and J by 8 bases; unmatched bases: 5. The V gene's germline CDR1 is SGHAT and CDR2 FQNNGV. CDR3: CASSLGQGWDEQFF. For the CDR3, the DNA is TGTGCCAGCAGCTTAGGACAGGGTTGGGATGAGCAGTTCTTC. Looking up the rest from reference TRBV11-2 and TRBJ2-1 gives the full variable domain: EAGVAQSPRYKIIEKRQSVAFWCNPISGHATLYWYQQILGQGPKLLIQFQNNGVVDDSQLPKDRFSAERLKGVDSTLKIQPAKLEDSAVYLCASSLGQGWDEQFFGPGTRLTVL.

The J gene is TRBJ2-3, the V gene TRBV5-5; D not certain. The CDR3 extends over 15 amino acids. Between the trimmed V and J ends, which lost 1 base and 2 bases, there was a span of 11 bases. The germline V gene encodes CDR1 SGHKS and CDR2 YYEKEE (reference sequence). The CDR3, as DNA: TGTGCCAGCAGCTTGATTGGCAGCTACACAGATACGCAGTATTTT. Translating it yields CASSLIGSYTDTQYF.

J is TRBJ1-1 and V is TRBV9; D call uncertain. V lost 3 bases to trimming and J lost 1 base, with 13 bases between them. The length of the CDR3 is 15 residues. Germline assignment: CDR1 SGDLS and CDR2 YYNGEE. Written as DNA, the CDR3 is TGTGCCAGCAGCGCCTGGTCCCGGGGGAACACTGAAGCTTTCTTT. Amino acid sequence: CASSAWSRGNTEAFF.

J is TRBJ2-5 and V is TRBV5-1; D gene unclear. Per germline, CDR1 SGHRS and CDR2 YFSETQ. The CDR3 covers 14 residues. V lost 6 bases and J lost 3, with 15 bases in between. This CDR3 reads CASTRNPGKETQYF. Written as DNA, the CDR3 is TGCGCCAGCACCCGAAACCCTGGGAAAGAGACCCAGTACTTC.

CDR3 sequence: CASSPLGVQNQPQHF. CDR3 bases: TGTGCCAGCAGCCCCCTCGGGGTACAGAATCAGCCCCAGCATTTT. The chain couples TRBV2 to TRBJ1-5; D remains ambiguous. V was pared by 6 bases and J by 4 bases, with 16 bases between. Germline loops: CDR1 SNHLY, CDR2 FYNNEI. This CDR3 spans 15 amino acids.

V gene TRBV28 combines with J gene TRBJ1-2; D is uncertain. The CDR3 covers 13 residues. V was trimmed by 0 bases and J by 6 bases, leaving 8 bases between them. CDR1 is MDHEN, CDR2 SYDVKM, per germline. CDR3 in DNA: TGTGCCAGCAGTTTATGGGGTGATGATGGCTACACCTTC. It is translated as CASSLWGDDGYTF.

This rearrangement joins TRBV9 to TRBJ1-1; the D is unclear. With 4 bases removed from V and 1 base from J, the gap between germline ends came to 11 bases. There are 14 residues in the CDR3. Per germline, CDR1 SGDLS and CDR2 YYNGEE. CDR3 residues: CASSLRLANTEAFF. CDR3 bases: TGTGCCAGCAGCCTCAGGCTAGCGAACACTGAAGCTTTCTTT.

The chain links TRBV7-2 to TRBJ2-1, with 9 bases aligning to TRBD2. From germline, CDR1 is SGHTA and CDR2 FQGNSA. The V segment lost 5 bases and the J segment 12 bases; nucleotides outside the gene matches: 8. The CDR3 runs 13 residues. The CDR3 region has the DNA TGTGCCAGCAGCCCTGGCGGGGGGGATTGGCAGTTCTTC. The encoded protein is CASSPGGGDWQFF.

The V gene is TRBV7-8, the J gene TRBJ1-6; TRBD1 might be the D (5 bases). CDR3 size: 15 residues. CDR1 and CDR2 from the germline V gene are SGHVS and FQNEAQ. V dropped 5 bases and J dropped 5 bases, with 13 bases sitting between them. The CDR3 nucleotides are TGTGCCAGCAGCGACAGAGGGGCTAATAATTCACCCCTCCACTTT. Translation: CASSDRGANNSPLHF.

The chain couples TRBV6-2 or TRBV6-3 to TRBJ2-1, with 9 positions matching TRBD1. The germline V gene encodes CDR1 MNHEY and CDR2 SVGEGT. J gave up 0 bases and V 2 bases, and 14 bases lay outside the gene matches. CDR3 length equals 20 residues. CDR3 loop: CASSYPGQGYAPGSYNEQFF. For the CDR3, the DNA is TGTGCCAGCAGTTACCCCGGACAGGGGTACGCCCCGGGCTCCTACAATGAGCAGTTCTTC.

This clone was found once. The V gene is TRBV9, the J gene TRBJ2-7; 11 bases align to TRBD1. The J segment lost 6 bases and the V segment lost 1 base, leaving 3 bases of the junction unmatched. The CDR3 spans 14 residues. Germline CDR1 SGDLS, CDR2 YYNGEE. The CDR3 bases are TGTGCCAGCAGCGTACTCGGACAGGGGGCCGAGCAGTACTTC. Its translation: CASSVLGQGAEQYF.

The chain couples TRBV7-9 to TRBJ1-1, with D unclear. The V gene lost 3 bases and the J gene lost 4 bases, with 12 bases spanning the gap. Germline CDR1 reads SEHNR; CDR2 reads FQNEAQ (reference sequence). This CDR3 has 14 residues. CDR3: CASSFQGKVTEAFF. The CDR3, as DNA: TGTGCCAGCAGCTTTCAAGGGAAAGTCACTGAAGCTTTCTTT.

The chain employs TRBV5-1 and TRBJ2-3; D is undetermined. With 5 bases removed from V and 2 bases from J, the gap between germline ends came to 12 bases. Germline V CDR1 and CDR2: SGHRS, YFSETQ. This CDR3 contains 14 residues. The CDR3, as DNA: TGCGCCAGCAGTTCCCCGATGTCCACAGATACGCAGTATTTT. It is translated as CASSSPMSTDTQYF.

Only a few counts were recorded for this clone. This chain uses TRBV6-5 with TRBJ1-4; no clear D. From germline, CDR1 is MNHEY and CDR2 SVGAGI. The CDR3 loop spans 13 amino acids. Trimming removed 6 bases at V and 3 bases at J, with 8 bases between. CDR3 amino acids: CASRGWANEKLFF. The CDR3 coding sequence is TGTGCCAGCAGGGGTTGGGCTAATGAAAAACTGTTTTTT.

The DNA for the CDR3 is TGTGCCAGCAGCTTAGAGCTTCAAGAGACCCAGTACTTC. It codes for CASSLELQETQYF. This chain uses TRBV7-2 with TRBJ2-5; D uncertain. CDR1 and CDR2 from the germline V gene are SGHTA and FQGNSA. V was clipped by 1 base and J by 2 bases, with 5 bases between them. This CDR3 has 13 amino acids.

The chain links TRBV4-2 to TRBJ1-2; the D gene is possibly TRBD1 (5 bases). This CDR3 has 14 residues. The V gene's germline CDR1 is LGHNA and CDR2 YNFKEQ. Trimming took off 0 bases at V and 8 bases at J, with 13 bases between the two ends. In DNA form, the CDR3 reads TGTGCCAGCAGCCAAGATCGGGGGTCGGGAGGCTACACCTTC. Translation: CASSQDRGSGGYTF.

This clone has a handful of counts. This rearrangement joins TRBV12-3 or TRBV12-4 to TRBJ2-1; TRBD1 is a possible D gene (6 bases). V gave up 8 bases and J gave up 9 bases, with 11 bases separating them. CDR3 length equals 11 residues. The CDR3 DNA sequence: TGTGCCAGCCGCAGGGGCCCTGAGCAGTTCTTC. It yields the protein CASRRGPEQFF.

This clone was found a few times. The chain combines TRBV7-9 with TRBJ2-1; D is unclear. Germline values: CDR1 SEHNR, CDR2 FQNEAQ (reference sequence). This CDR3 comprises 14 residues. V was clipped by 7 bases and J by 1 base, with 11 bases between them. The chain's CDR3 is CASTRHESYNEQFF. The CDR3 nucleotides are TGTGCCAGCACCCGACACGAGTCCTACAATGAGCAGTTCTTC.

The chain links TRBV12-5 to TRBJ2-2; D is ambiguous. V lost 4 bases, J lost 4 bases, and 4 bases lay in between. The CDR3 has 12 residues. In germline, CDR1 is LGHNT, CDR2 FRNRAP. For the CDR3, the DNA is TGTGCTAGTGGTTCCCCCACCGGGGAGCTGTTTTTT. It codes for CASGSPTGELFF.

This chain joins TRBV6-1 and TRBJ2-3; 8 bases fit TRBD2. CDR1 and CDR2 from the germline V gene are MNHNS and SASEGT. The trim removed 8 bases at V and 9 bases at J, leaving 10 bases unmatched. The CDR3 extends over 13 amino acids. This CDR3 reads CASSPTGGVTQYF. The CDR3 DNA is TGTGCCAGCTCCCCGACCGGGGGGGTAACGCAGTATTTT.

J is TRBJ1-2 and V is TRBV7-2, with D possibly being TRBD1 (5 bases). The V gene lost 11 bases and the J gene lost 3 bases, with 10 bases spanning the gap. The germline V gene encodes CDR1 SGHTA and CDR2 FQGNSA. The CDR3 consists of 11 residues. In nucleotides, the CDR3 is TGTGCCCACAGGCAGGACTATGGCTACACCTTC. This codes for CAHRQDYGYTF.